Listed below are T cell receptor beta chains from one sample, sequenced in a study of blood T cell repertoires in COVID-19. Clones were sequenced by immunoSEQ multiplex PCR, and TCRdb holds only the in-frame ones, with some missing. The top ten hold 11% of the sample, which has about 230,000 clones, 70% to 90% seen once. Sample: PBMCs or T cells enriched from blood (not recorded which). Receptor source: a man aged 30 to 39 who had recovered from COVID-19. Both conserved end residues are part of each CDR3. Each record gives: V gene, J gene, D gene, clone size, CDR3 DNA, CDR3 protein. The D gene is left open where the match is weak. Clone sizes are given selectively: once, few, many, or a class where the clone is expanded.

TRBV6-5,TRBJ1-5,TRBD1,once,TGTGCCAGCAGTACAGGGGGCCCCAATCAGCCCCAGCATTTT,CASSTGGPNQPQHF
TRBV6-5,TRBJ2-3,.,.,TGTGCCAGCAAGATTAGCGGCTACACAGATACGCAGTATTTT,CASKISGYTDTQYF
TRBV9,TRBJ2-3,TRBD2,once,TGTGCCAGCAGCGTAGCTAAGGGAGGGAGAAGAACAGATACGCAGTATTTT,CASSVAKGGRRTDTQYF
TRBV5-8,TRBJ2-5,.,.,TGTGCCAGCAGGCCCCTATCGGAGACCCAGTACTTC,CASRPLSETQYF
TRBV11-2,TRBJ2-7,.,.,TGTGCCAGCAGCTCCCCAACACGTGGGGCCGAGCAGTACTTC,CASSSPTRGAEQYF
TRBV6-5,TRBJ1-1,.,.,TGTGCCAGCAGATTGGGGAGTGAAGCTTTCTTT,CASRLGSEAFF
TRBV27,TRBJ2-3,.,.,TGTGCCAGCAGTTTATCGTTTAGATCAGATACGCAGTATTTT,CASSLSFRSDTQYF
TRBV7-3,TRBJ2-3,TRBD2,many,TGTGCCAGCAGCTCCGACGCGGGGGGCACAGATACGCAGTATTTT,CASSSDAGGTDTQYF
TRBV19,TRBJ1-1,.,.,TGTGCCAGTAGTTCTAGTTGGCGGAACACTGAAGCTTTCTTT,CASSSSWRNTEAFF
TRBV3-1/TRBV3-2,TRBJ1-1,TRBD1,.,TGTGCCAGCAGCCAAGGGACAGGGGGAGCTTTCTTT,CASSQGTGGAFF
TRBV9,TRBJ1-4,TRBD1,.,TGTGCCAGCAGCGTGACCCCATCAGGGGGGCCCGAAAAACTGTTTTTT,CASSVTPSGGPEKLFF
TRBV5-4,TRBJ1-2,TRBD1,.,TGTGCCAGCAGCTTGTGGACAGGGATTGGCTACACCTTC,CASSLWTGIGYTF
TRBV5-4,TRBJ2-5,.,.,TGTGCCAGCAGCGGAGGGGCGGGGGCCCGAAAAGAGACCCAGTACTTC,CASSGGAGARKETQYF
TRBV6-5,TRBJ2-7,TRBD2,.,TGTGCCAGCTTCCAGGCTAGCGGAAACTCCTACGAGCAGTACTTC,CASFQASGNSYEQYF
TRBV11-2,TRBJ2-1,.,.,TGTGCCAGCAGCTTTATTCAGGGATCCTACAATGAGCAGTTCTTC,CASSFIQGSYNEQFF
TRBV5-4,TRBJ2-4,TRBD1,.,TGTGCCAGCAGCCCCGGACAGGCGCGAGCCAAAAACATTCAGTACTTC,CASSPGQARAKNIQYF